This TCR beta chain was retrieved from a study of T cells in Graves' hyperthyroidism and ophthalmopathy. This clonotype was seen many times. Regions amplified from RNA transcripts were the TCR beta CDR3 regions. First-round RT-PCR of the TCR CDR3 relied on the HTBI primer set. Using its own MiXCR run on the multiplex PCR reads, TCRdb lists one record per CDR3 protein. The sample has approximately 590,000 distinct CDR3 sequences, around 16% seen once; the top ten hold less than 9.5%. CDR3 length: 17 residues. The ends lost 7 bases at V and 1 base at J; junction bases unmatched: 14. Sequencing was performed on blood. This TCR came from a woman aged 25 to 39 with Graves' hyperthyroidism. The rearrangement joins TRBV12-3 or TRBV12-4 to TRBJ2-3; 7 nucleotides line up with TRBD1. The CDR3 sequence is CASIPRRGQIGTDTQYF. CDR3 nucleotides: TGTGCCAGCATCCCACGCCGGGGACAGATTGGCACAGATACGCAGTATTTT.